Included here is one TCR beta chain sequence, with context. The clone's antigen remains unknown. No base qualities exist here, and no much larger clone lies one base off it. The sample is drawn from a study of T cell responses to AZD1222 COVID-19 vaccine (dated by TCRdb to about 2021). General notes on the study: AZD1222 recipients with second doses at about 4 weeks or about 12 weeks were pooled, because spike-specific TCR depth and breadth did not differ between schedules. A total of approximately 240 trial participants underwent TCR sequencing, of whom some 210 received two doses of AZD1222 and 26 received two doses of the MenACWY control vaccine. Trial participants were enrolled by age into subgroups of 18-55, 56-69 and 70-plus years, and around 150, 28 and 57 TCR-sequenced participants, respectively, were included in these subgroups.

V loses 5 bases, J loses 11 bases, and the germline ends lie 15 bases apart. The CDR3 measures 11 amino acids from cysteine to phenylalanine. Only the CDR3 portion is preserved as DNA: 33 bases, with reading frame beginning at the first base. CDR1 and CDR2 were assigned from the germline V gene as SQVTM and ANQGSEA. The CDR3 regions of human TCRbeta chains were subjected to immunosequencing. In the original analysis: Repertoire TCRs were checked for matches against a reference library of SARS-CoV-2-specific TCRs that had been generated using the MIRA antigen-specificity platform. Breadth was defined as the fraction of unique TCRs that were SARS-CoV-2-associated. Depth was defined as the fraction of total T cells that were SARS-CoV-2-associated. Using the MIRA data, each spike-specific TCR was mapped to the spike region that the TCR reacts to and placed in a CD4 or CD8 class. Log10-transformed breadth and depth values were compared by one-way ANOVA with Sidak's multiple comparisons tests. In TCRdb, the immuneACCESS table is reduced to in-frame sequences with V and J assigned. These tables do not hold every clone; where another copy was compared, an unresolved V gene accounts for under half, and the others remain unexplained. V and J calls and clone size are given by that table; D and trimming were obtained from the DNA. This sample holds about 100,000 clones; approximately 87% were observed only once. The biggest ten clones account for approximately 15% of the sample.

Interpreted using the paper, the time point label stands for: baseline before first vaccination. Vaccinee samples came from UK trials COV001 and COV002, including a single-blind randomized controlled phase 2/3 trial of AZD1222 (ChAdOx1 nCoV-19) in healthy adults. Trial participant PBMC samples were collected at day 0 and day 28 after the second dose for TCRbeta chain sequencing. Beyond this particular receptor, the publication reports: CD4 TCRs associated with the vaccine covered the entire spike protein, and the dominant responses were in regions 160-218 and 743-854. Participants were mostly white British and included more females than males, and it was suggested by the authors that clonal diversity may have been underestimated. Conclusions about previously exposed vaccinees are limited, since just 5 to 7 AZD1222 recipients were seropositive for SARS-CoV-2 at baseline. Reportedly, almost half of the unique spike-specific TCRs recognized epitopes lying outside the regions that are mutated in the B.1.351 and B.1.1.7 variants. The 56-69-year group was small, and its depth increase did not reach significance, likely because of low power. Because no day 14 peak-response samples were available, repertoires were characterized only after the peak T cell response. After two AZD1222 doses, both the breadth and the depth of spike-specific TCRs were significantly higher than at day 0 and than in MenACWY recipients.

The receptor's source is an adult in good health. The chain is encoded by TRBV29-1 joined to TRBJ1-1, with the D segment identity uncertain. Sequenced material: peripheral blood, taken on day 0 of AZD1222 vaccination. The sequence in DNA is TGCAGCGTTTGGGTGCTGGGGTCGGCTTTCTTT. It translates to CSVWVLGSAFF.